This is a list of T cell receptor beta chains from one sample in a study of regulatory T cells in long-lasting Graves disease. TCRdb reprocessed the multiplex PCR reads via MiXCR and lists one record per CDR3 protein. The sample contains 600,000 to 850,000 distinct CDR3 sequences, approximately 29% of which appear only once. This sample comprised peripheral blood mononuclear cells (PBMCs), obtained when the disease was refractory, from a patient treated with antithyroid drugs. These receptors were taken from a female donor with Graves disease. The CDR3 runs from the conserved cysteine through the conserved F or W.

TRBV12-3/TRBV12-4	TRBJ1-5	CASSFGQGSNQPQHF
TRBV7-2	TRBJ2-2	CASSLARKVGVDTGELFF
TRBV5-1	TRBJ1-4	CASTRQGAGDEKLFF
TRBV20-1	TRBJ1-1	CSAPAQFGTEAFF
TRBV3-1	TRBJ2-7	CASSPGQGLEDEQYF
TRBV29-1	TRBJ2-7	CSVSGLTSGSYEQYF
TRBV19	TRBJ1-4	CASGTGYEKLFF
TRBV28	TRBJ2-5	CASRLKPQQLRRETQYF
TRBV6-1	TRBJ1-5	CASSKQGSNQPQHF
TRBV5-1	TRBJ2-2	CASSLETRAGELFF
TRBV5-1	TRBJ2-5	CASSSPSRVQETQYF
TRBV20-1	TRBJ2-5	CSAPLPGGETQYF
TRBV28	TRBJ2-7	CASSPSSGAYEQYF
TRBV29-1	TRBJ2-7	CSVDGLSGKQEQYF
TRBV28	TRBJ1-5	CASSDGTLSNQPQHF
TRBV5-1	TRBJ1-4	CASSFGGIGATNEKLFF
TRBV9	TRBJ1-6	CASSASQGHNSPLHF
TRBV12-3/TRBV12-4	TRBJ2-7	CASSPTGQGYEQYF
TRBV18	TRBJ1-1	CASSPGMGQLNTEAFF
TRBV14	TRBJ1-4	CASSQIQTPREKLFF
TRBV29-1	TRBJ1-2	CSVEDKGVYYGYTF
TRBV2	TRBJ2-2	CASRPQGANTGELFF
TRBV15	TRBJ1-3	CATSRLGQDSGNTIYF
TRBV12-3/TRBV12-4	TRBJ1-2	CASKSLGLGYGYTF
TRBV28	TRBJ1-6	CASSASRGYNSPLHF
TRBV30	TRBJ2-7	CAWSVNDYEQYF
TRBV25-1	TRBJ1-4	CASSSKTGSWGNEKLFF
TRBV7-3	TRBJ2-1	CASSSGGQVFF
TRBV27	TRBJ1-6	CASKTRDRGTRHSPLHF
TRBV2	TRBJ1-5	CASSRGDGISNQPQHF
TRBV5-1	TRBJ1-2	CASSPQGFLGGYTF
TRBV20-1	TRBJ1-5	CSARDLAGQPQHF
TRBV2	TRBJ2-2	CASSAEASGRVFGELFF
TRBV5-6	TRBJ1-1	CASSMGLGTEAFF
TRBV27	TRBJ2-7	CASSYTGLAGVGIYEQYF
TRBV19	TRBJ1-2	CASSILDSGGYGYTF
TRBV7-7	TRBJ1-1	CASSPLGGTEAFF
TRBV28	TRBJ1-5	CASSFHRGDGNQPQHF
TRBV20-1	TRBJ1-5	CSAQRGGQPQHF
TRBV28	TRBJ1-5	CASSSGIGQPQHF
TRBV2	TRBJ1-5	CASRGRASNQAQHF
TRBV18	TRBJ1-1	CASSPDRPMNTEAFF
TRBV6-1	TRBJ2-7	CASSEVVVIYEQYF
TRBV6-1	TRBJ2-1	CASRNSGRVYNEQFF
TRBV10-3	TRBJ1-1	CAISSDGMNTEAFF
TRBV7-9	TRBJ1-1	CASSLSSAIEAFF
TRBV28	TRBJ1-2	CASSLLKNGYTF
TRBV6-1	TRBJ1-5	CATLRSGTGSDQPQHF
TRBV7-9	TRBJ1-1	CASSLGQGAGEAFF
TRBV7-3	TRBJ1-2	CASSLIPGDGYTF
TRBV5-1	TRBJ2-2	CASSTRLAGAPGELFF
TRBV7-2	TRBJ2-7	CASSLGLSRYEQYF